This T cell receptor beta chain is drawn from a study of blood T cell repertoires in COVID-19. Study background: Donors in the United States, Italy and Spain gave samples during acute or convalescent COVID-19. From T cells, B-cell-depleted T cells, or PBMCs came the material, which was cDNA or gDNA.

Remarks on this clone: This specimen includes other DNA sequences encoding the same CDR3.

Ages ranged from about 18 to 89 years, with residence in around 24 US areas. The study counted Cohort 3 donors as recovered given two negative PCRs, clearance, or symptom resolution. Germline CDR1 is SGHRS and CDR2 is YFSETQ. This CDR3 has 14 amino acids. J gave up 2 bases and V 2 bases, and 1 base lay outside the gene matches. The protocol was immunoSEQ multiplex PCR, while the TCRdb copy is restricted to in-frame clones and leaves out a portion. Among some 340,000 clones listed, around 87% were seen once. Material for sequencing was PBMCs or T cells enriched from blood (not recorded which). This clonotype was sampled from a woman in her thirties who had recovered from COVID-19. V gene TRBV5-1 combines with J gene TRBJ2-7; 10 positions agree with TRBD1. In nucleotides, the CDR3 is TGCGCCAGCAGCTTAGGACAGGGGGCCTACGAGCAGTACTTC. Its protein product is CASSLGQGAYEQYF.